Following are 15 T cell receptor beta chains from one sample sequenced in a study of cytomegalovirus exposure and HLA in healthy donors. Assay: immunoSEQ multiplex PCR; the TCRdb copy retains only in-frame clones and omits some. This table holds some 64,000 clones, around 97% found once. The material sequenced was PBMCs. Receptors originate from a woman aged 18-29 years in good health and CMV-seropositive.

This clone was seen a handful of times. The chain joins TRBV4-1 to TRBJ2-7; 9 bases map to TRBD2. The CDR3 is 15 residues long. From germline, CDR1 is MGHRA and CDR2 YSYEKL. The V segment lost 6 bases and the J segment 5 bases; nucleotides outside the gene matches: 11. The CDR3 loop is CASRGGRGEWDEQYF. The CDR3 DNA reads as TGCGCCAGCAGAGGCGGGAGGGGTGAGTGGGACGAGCAGTACTTC.

V is TRBV27 and J is TRBJ1-1; 7 bases fit TRBD1. The length of the CDR3 is 14 residues. The V gene's germline CDR1 is MNHEY and CDR2 SMNVEV (reference sequence). J gave up 5 bases and V 4 bases, and 7 bases lay outside the gene matches. This chain's CDR3 is CASSSRGRWTEAFF. CDR3 nucleotides: TGTGCCAGCAGTTCCAGGGGGAGGTGGACTGAAGCTTTCTTT.

This chain uses TRBV28 with TRBJ2-1; the match to TRBD1 covers 11 bases. V shed 3 bases, J shed 3 bases, and the junction held 7 bases outside the gene matches. The CDR3 extends over 17 amino acids. Germline V lookup: CDR1 MDHEN, CDR2 SYDVKM. CDR3 DNA: TGTGCCAGCAGTTTCCGCACAGGGACAGGGGGCTACAATGAGCAGTTCTTC. Translated, it gives CASSFRTGTGGYNEQFF.

The chain recombines TRBV6-5 with TRBJ2-2; tentatively, D is TRBD2 (6 bases). V was trimmed by 2 bases and J by 4 bases, leaving 8 bases between them. CDR1 and CDR2 (germline): MNHEY, SVGAGI. The CDR3 length is 14 residues. The CDR3 coding sequence is TGTGCCAGCAGTTACGGGACTCTCACCGGGGAGCTGTTTTTT. Translated, it gives CASSYGTLTGELFF.

This sequence joins TRBV19 and TRBJ2-7, with D perhaps TRBD2 (6 bases). The CDR3 contains 12 residues. Germline CDR1 LNHDA, CDR2 SQIVND (reference sequence). Trimming left V 5 bases short and J 6 bases short, with 11 bases between. CDR3 nucleotide sequence: TGTGCCAGTAGTGTGGTCGGGGGCGAGCAGTACTTC. Protein: CASSVVGGEQYF.

The chain combines TRBV4-1 with TRBJ2-3; TRBD2 matches 12 bases. In germline, CDR1 is MGHRA, CDR2 YSYEKL. V gave up 4 bases and J gave up 3 bases; unmatched junction bases: 8. The CDR3 consists of 17 residues. The DNA for the CDR3 is TGCGCCAGCAGCCGACTGACTAGCGGGGGTGGGACAGATACGCAGTATTTT. Translated: CASSRLTSGGGTDTQYF.

This sequence joins TRBV7-6 and TRBJ2-5; D is ambiguous. The CDR3 runs 15 residues. Germline assignment: CDR1 SGHVS and CDR2 FNYEAQ. Deletions cut 1 base from V and 0 bases from J, with 9 bases between. This CDR3 reads CASSLVSSYQETQYF. In DNA form, the CDR3 reads TGTGCCAGCAGCTTAGTTAGTTCATACCAAGAGACCCAGTACTTC.

V and J are TRBV27 and TRBJ2-7; 8 positions agree with TRBD2. CDR3 length: 14 amino acids. J gave up 4 bases and V 5 bases, and 7 bases lay outside the gene matches. Germline CDR1 and CDR2: MNHEY and SMNVEV (reference sequence). In DNA form, the CDR3 reads TGTGCCAGCAGTGCTCCGGGACTAGAGTACGAGCAGTACTTC. The encoded protein is CASSAPGLEYEQYF.

This chain connects TRBV6-5 to TRBJ2-7, with 10 bases aligning to TRBD1. The CDR3 loop spans 14 amino acids. Germline CDR1 is MNHEY and CDR2 is SVGAGI. V dropped 4 bases and J dropped 6; count of bases not matched to a gene: 6. The CDR3 is CASSSSGTGVEQYF. The CDR3 DNA follows: TGTGCCAGCAGTTCGTCCGGGACAGGGGTCGAGCAGTACTTC.

This sequence joins TRBV28 and TRBJ1-1; 7 bases align to TRBD1. The CDR3 consists of 16 residues. Germline V gives CDR1 MDHEN, CDR2 SYDVKM. Germline trimming cut 0 bases from V and 1 base from J; bases unmatched to any gene: 5. The CDR3 DNA sequence: TGTGCCAGCAGTTTATGGACAGGGAGGAAGAACACTGAAGCTTTCTTT. It translates to CASSLWTGRKNTEAFF.

The chain combines TRBV2 with TRBJ2-7; TRBD2 aligns across 7 bases. V shed 1 base and J 0 bases; nucleotides not matched to a gene: 12. CDR1 and CDR2 (germline): SNHLY, FYNNEI. The CDR3 has 18 residues. In DNA form, the CDR3 reads TGTGCCAGCAGTGAAGGGGGTAGCGGGCCGGTCGGCTCCTACGAGCAGTACTTC. It encodes CASSEGGSGPVGSYEQYF.

The gene calls are TRBV28 and TRBJ2-7, with 8 bases identical to TRBD1. Germline CDR1 reads MDHEN; CDR2 reads SYDVKM. The length of the CDR3 is 14 residues. The V segment lost 5 bases and the J segment 5 bases; nucleotides outside the gene matches: 8. CDR3 nucleotides: TGTGCCAGCAGTCCATACTGGACAGGGAACGAGCAGTACTTC. It translates to CASSPYWTGNEQYF.

The genes are TRBV12-1 and TRBJ2-6; the listed D gene, TRBD1, was not tested against the DNA. TRBV12-1 is noted as a pseudogene. The CDR3 consists of 18 residues. The CDR3, as DNA: TGTGCCAGCAGCCCGGACAGGTCTCCTCCCTCTGGGGCCAACGTCCTGACTTTC. It yields the protein CASSPDRSPPSGANVLTF.

This clone was picked up a small number of times. The V and J genes are TRBV2 and TRBJ2-7, with D maybe TRBD2 (6 bases). The V and J ends lost 8 bases and 5 bases respectively, with 13 bases between them. Per the germline V gene, CDR1 is SNHLY and CDR2 is FYNNEI. This CDR3 spans 12 amino acids. The CDR3: CASRRGSNEQYF. The CDR3 coding sequence is TGTGCCAGCCGGAGGGGATCCAACGAGCAGTACTTC.

V and J are TRBV7-3 and TRBJ2-7; 7 nucleotides match TRBD2. The CDR3 is 14 amino acids. Germline CDR1 is SGHTA and CDR2 is FQGTGA. V was pared by 2 bases and J by 2 bases, with 3 bases of the junction left unmatched. The CDR3 loop is CASSLASGPYEQYF. CDR3 nucleotide sequence: TGTGCCAGCAGCTTAGCTAGCGGTCCCTACGAGCAGTACTTC. Filled out from reference TRBV7-3 and TRBJ2-7, the complete variable domain reads GAGVSQTPSNKVTEKGKYVELRCDPISGHTALYWYRQSLGQGPEFLIYFQGTGAADDSGLPNDRFFAVRPEGSVSTLKIQRTERGDSAVYLCASSLASGPYEQYFGPGTRLTVT.